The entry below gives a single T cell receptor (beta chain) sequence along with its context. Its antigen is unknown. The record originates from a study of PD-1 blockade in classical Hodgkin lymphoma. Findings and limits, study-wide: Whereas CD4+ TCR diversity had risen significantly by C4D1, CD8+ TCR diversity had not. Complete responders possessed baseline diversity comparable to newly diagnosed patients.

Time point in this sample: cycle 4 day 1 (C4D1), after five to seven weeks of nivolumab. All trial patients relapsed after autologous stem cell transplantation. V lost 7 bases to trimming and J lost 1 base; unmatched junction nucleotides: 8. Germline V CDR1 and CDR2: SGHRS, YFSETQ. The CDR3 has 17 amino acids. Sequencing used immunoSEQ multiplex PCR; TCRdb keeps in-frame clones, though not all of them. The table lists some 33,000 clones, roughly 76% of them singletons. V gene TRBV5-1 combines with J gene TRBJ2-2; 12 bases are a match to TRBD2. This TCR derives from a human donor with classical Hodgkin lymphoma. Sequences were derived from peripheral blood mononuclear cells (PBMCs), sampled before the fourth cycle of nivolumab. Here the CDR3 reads CASLAGGHLLNTGELFF. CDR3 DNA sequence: TGCGCCAGCCTAGCGGGGGGGCACCTACTGAACACCGGGGAGCTGTTTTTT. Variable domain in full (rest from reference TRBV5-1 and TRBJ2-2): KAGVTQTPRYLIKTRGQQVTLSCSPISGHRSVSWYQQTPGQGLQFLFEYFSETQRNKGNFPGRFSGRQFSNSRSEMNVSTLELGDSALYLCASLAGGHLLNTGELFFGEGSRLTVL.